This T cell receptor beta chain was observed in a study of T cells in Graves' hyperthyroidism and ophthalmopathy. Germline-derived CDR1 and CDR2 are GTSNPN and SVGIG (reference sequence). With 8 bases clipped from V and 7 bases from J, the junction kept 19 bases outside the gene matches. CDR3 length equals 16 residues. In this sample, this clonotype turned up a few times. TCR beta CDR3 regions were amplified from RNA transcripts. First-round RT-PCR targeting the TCR CDR3 was performed with the HTBI primer set. TCRdb passed the multiplex PCR reads through MiXCR, listing each CDR3 protein once. The repertoire holds around 700,000 distinct CDR3 sequences, with around a sixth as singletons. Among the patients, aged 18 to 65, hyperthyroidism was newly diagnosed and had lasted under 2 months. Diagnoses were established using clinical symptoms, serum thyroxine and TRAb, thyroid ultrasound and orbital computed tomography. Extraction of PBMCs used roughly 9.3 ml of fresh peripheral blood.

The sample consisted of blood. V and J are TRBV30 and TRBJ1-4, with 7 bases lining up with TRBD1. The TCR comes from a woman in her 50s with Graves' hyperthyroidism that later progressed to Graves' ophthalmopathy. CDR3 protein: CAISPLGQRRGEKLFF. CDR3 nucleotide sequence: TGTGCCATTTCTCCCCTGGGACAGCGACGGGGTGAAAAACTGTTTTTT.